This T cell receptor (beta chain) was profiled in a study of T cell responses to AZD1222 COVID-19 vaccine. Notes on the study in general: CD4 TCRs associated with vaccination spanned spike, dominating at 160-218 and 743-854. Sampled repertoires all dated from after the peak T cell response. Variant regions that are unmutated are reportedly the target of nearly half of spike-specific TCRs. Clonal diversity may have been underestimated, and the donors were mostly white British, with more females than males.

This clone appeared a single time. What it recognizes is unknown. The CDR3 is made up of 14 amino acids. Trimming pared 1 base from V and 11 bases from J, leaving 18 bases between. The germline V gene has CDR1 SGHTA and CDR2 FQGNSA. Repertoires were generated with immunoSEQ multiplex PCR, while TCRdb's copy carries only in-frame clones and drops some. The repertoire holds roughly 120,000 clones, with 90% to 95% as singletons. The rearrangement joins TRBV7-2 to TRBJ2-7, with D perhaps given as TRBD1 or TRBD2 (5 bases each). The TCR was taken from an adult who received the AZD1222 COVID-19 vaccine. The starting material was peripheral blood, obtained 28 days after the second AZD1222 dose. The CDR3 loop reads CASSLDSNGVGEYF. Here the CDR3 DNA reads TGTGCCAGCAGCTTAGACTCCAACGGGGTGGGGGAGTACTTC.